This TCR beta chain came from a study of blood T cell repertoires in COVID-19. Overall study context: Nucleic acid was either cDNA or gDNA, and it came from T cells, B-cell-depleted T cells, or PBMCs.

How the authors handled the data: Reference gene primer amplification yielded estimated nucleated cell counts. Only in-frame clones appear in the TCRdb table, and some are missing; sequencing was by immunoSEQ multiplex PCR. D and trimming come from the DNA, and the V and J calls and clone size come from that table. The table includes roughly 300,000 clones, 75% to 85% detected once. Of note for this clone: The sample holds other DNA sequences that translate to the same CDR3.

Trimming cost V 0 bases and J 4 bases, with 10 bases left between them. The CDR3 is 15 residues long. Germline values: CDR1 MGHRA, CDR2 YSYEKL. The chain uses TRBV4-1 and TRBJ1-5; TRBD1 might be the D (6 bases). The sequence came from a human donor in a cohort sampled during active COVID-19. The sequenced sample was peripheral blood. The CDR3 here is CASSQERGGNQPQHF. CDR3 bases: TGCGCCAGCAGCCAAGAAAGGGGGGGAAATCAGCCCCAGCATTTT.